This entry describes one TCR beta chain. Its antigen is as yet unknown. Authors of the study amplified TCR beta CDR3 regions from RNA transcripts. When the TCR CDR3 underwent first-round RT-PCR, the HTBI primer set was used. TCRdb reprocessed the multiplex PCR reads via MiXCR and lists one record per CDR3 protein. This sample has around 340,000 distinct CDR3 sequences, with 14% found just once. Germline V gene lookup returns CDR1 LNHDA and CDR2 SQIVND (reference sequence). V lost 7 bases to trimming and J lost 0 bases, with 10 bases between them. There are 14 residues in the CDR3. This record comes from a study of T cells in Graves' hyperthyroidism and ophthalmopathy. Study in general: Specimen type is peripheral blood, collected at initial diagnosis prior to any treatment.

Stable disease denoted Graves' hyperthyroidism without ophthalmopathy progression within 18 months. Fresh peripheral blood, under 13 ml, was the source of the PBMCs. Overall study results and limits: Also found in blood were most expanded thyroid clonotypes above 0.001.

The chain uses TRBV19 and TRBJ2-1; maybe TRBD2 (5 bases). The sample was blood. The source of this sequence is a woman aged 25 to 39 with Graves' hyperthyroidism. CDR3 sequence: CASMKGVSYNEQFF. The CDR3 DNA is TGTGCCAGTATGAAGGGAGTCTCCTACAATGAGCAGTTCTTC.